These 8 T cell receptor beta chains share one sample of origin, sequenced in a study of cytomegalovirus exposure and HLA in healthy donors. 60 Vbeta and 13 Jbeta primers were used in PCR. The method was immunoSEQ multiplex PCR; TCRdb's version includes in-frame clones alone and lacks a portion of them. This sample has 150,000 to 200,000 clones, with 75% to 80% found just once. Sequencing used PBMCs. The source is a man aged 50-60 years in good health and CMV-seropositive.

The V call is TRBV11-2, the J call TRBJ1-2; D remains unclear. V was clipped by 0 bases and J by 9 bases, with 17 bases between them. The CDR3 has 15 amino acids. Germline V gene data show CDR1 as SGHAT and CDR2 as FQNNGV. CDR3 DNA sequence: TGTGCCAGCAGCTTAGATCCCCTGCGGGAGAAGAGCTACACCTTC. It translates to CASSLDPLREKSYTF.

This clone was recorded only once. The chain uses TRBV6-5 and TRBJ1-1; D gene ambiguous. The CDR3 covers 14 residues. Germline CDR1 is MNHEY and CDR2 is SVGAGI. The V end lost 5 bases, the J end lost 0 bases, and 10 bases lay between the germline ends. CDR3 DNA sequence: TGTGCCAGCAGTGCCAGAGGGATGAACACTGAAGCTTTCTTT. As protein: CASSARGMNTEAFF.

J is TRBJ2-7 and V is TRBV30, with 7 positions matching TRBD1. The CDR3 covers 13 residues. The V segment lost 4 bases and the J segment 2 bases; nucleotides outside the gene matches: 5. Looked up from germline, CDR1 is GTSNPN and CDR2 is SVGIG (reference sequence). In DNA, the CDR3 is TGTGCCTGGACCCGGGACAGACCCTACGAGCAGTACTTC. This translates into CAWTRDRPYEQYF.

The V gene is TRBV28, the J gene TRBJ2-7; 10 bases are shared with TRBD1. V lost 7 bases to trimming and J lost 3 bases; unmatched junction nucleotides: 15. The CDR3 sequence is 17 residues long. Germline V CDR1 and CDR2: MDHEN, SYDVKM. Here the CDR3 reads CASTASPGTGDFYEQYF. The CDR3 DNA reads as TGTGCCAGCACCGCTTCCCCTGGGACAGGGGACTTCTACGAGCAGTACTTC.

This rearrangement joins TRBV27 to TRBJ2-5, with TRBD2 matching 11 bases. Germline CDR1 and CDR2: MNHEY and SMNVEV (reference sequence). The length of the CDR3 is 16 residues. Trimming at V came to 4 bases and at J to 2 bases, leaving 6 bases not matched to a gene. CDR3 sequence (DNA): TGTGCCAGCAGTTCGACTAGCGGGACCCATCAAGAGACCCAGTACTTC. This encodes CASSSTSGTHQETQYF.

The chain links TRBV11-1 to TRBJ2-3; the match to TRBD1 covers 11 bases. The CDR3 is 15 residues long. Germline loops: CDR1 SGHAT, CDR2 FQDESV (reference sequence). After removal of 5 bases from V and 2 bases from J, the junction contained 3 bases not matched to a gene. The CDR3 DNA follows: TGTGCCAGCAGCCCGGACAGGGGGCTCACAGATACGCAGTATTTT. This gives the protein CASSPDRGLTDTQYF.

The chain has TRBV28 and TRBJ2-7, with 13 bases matching TRBD2. The J segment lost 0 bases and the V segment lost 5 bases, leaving 10 bases of the junction unmatched. In germline, CDR1 is MDHEN, CDR2 SYDVKM. This CDR3 has 18 residues. CDR3 DNA: TGTGCCAGCAGTGGACTGGGACTAGCGGGGCGTAGCTCCTACGAGCAGTACTTC. Protein sequence: CASSGLGLAGRSSYEQYF. Full variable domain (rest looked up from reference TRBV28 and TRBJ2-7): DVKVTQSSRYLVKRTGEKVFLECVQDMDHENMFWYRQDPGLGLRLIYFSYDVKMKEKGDIPEGYSVSREKKERFSLILESASTNQTSMYLCASSGLGLAGRSSYEQYFGPGTRLTVT.

As to this clone: Other DNA sequences in this specimen translate into the identical CDR3. V usage is TRBV11-2 and J usage is TRBJ2-3, with a weak D call TRBD2 (6 bases). Per the germline V gene, CDR1 is SGHAT and CDR2 is FQNNGV. V was pared by 1 base and J by 1 base, with 9 bases between. This CDR3 is built from 15 residues. CDR3 sequence reads: CASSLVGGGTDTQYF. The DNA of the CDR3 is TGTGCCAGCAGCTTAGTCGGGGGAGGCACAGATACGCAGTATTTT.